The clone carrying this T cell receptor beta chain was recorded a few times. What it recognizes is unknown. In making TCR beta libraries, quantitative 5'-RACE with molecular barcodes was used. In TCRdb, the 5' RACE reads were re-called with MiXCR into one record per CDR3 protein. The repertoire consists of around 430,000 distinct CDR3 sequences, with over 15% occurring once and the leading ten covering approximately 1%. This record comes from a study of CD8 T cells in ankylosing spondylitis. Notes on the study in general: Disease-associated clones were reportedly significantly overrepresented in matched ankylosing spondylitis synovial fluid. Several highly homologous variants made up a TCR beta motif, and this motif appeared characteristic of ankylosing spondylitis blood.

V lost 6 bases, J lost 1 base, and 9 bases lay in between. CDR1 is SQVTM, CDR2 ANQGSEA, per germline. CDR3 length equals 12 residues. The sequenced sample was blood, either unsorted or a sorted T cell fraction (not recorded which). The TCR comes from a male donor with ankylosing spondylitis. The gene calls are TRBV29-1 and TRBJ2-5; D remains unclear. The chain's CDR3 is CSVWAVQETQYF. CDR3 bases: TGCAGCGTGTGGGCAGTCCAAGAGACCCAGTACTTC.